This T cell receptor beta chain appears in the sequencing data of a study of shared clonotypes between healthy human individuals (dated by TCRdb to the early 2020s). Notes on the research overall: Three men and a couple of women, aged 18 to 49 years, made up the cohort. Different laboratories and diverse techniques were used to prepare libraries and sequence TCR repertoires, to increase sequencing depth and limit assay-specific biases. Between about 0.94 and 8.9 billion PBMCs per donor were obtained by leukapheresis. To estimate repertoire size and how much clonotypes are shared between individuals, the study performed deep sequencing of blood TCR repertoires from about 5 healthy adults. The study at large found these results: Pairwise subsampling indicated that sequencing depth was expected to affect the degree of clonotype sharing among donors. The genetic and exposure-history diversity represented was limited by the small number of donors. Sampling was limited to blood, and TCR repertoires in tissue likely differ from TCR repertoires in blood.

Using the deep immunoSEQ assay, TCR CDR3 regions were amplified from genomic DNA by multiplex PCR. Genomic DNA extracted from each cell subset was distributed evenly over all wells of several immunoSEQ 96-well plates, and each plate served as one replicate. For unsorted PBMC, approximately 300 ng of genomic DNA, equivalent to approximately 30,000 T cell genomes, went into each replicate PCR. Unsorted PBMC genomic DNA was sequenced across ten immunoSEQ deep assay plates. The purified libraries were quantified using a Qubit 3.0 fluorometer, sized with a Bioanalyzer 2100, and then quantified again using the KAPA Library Quantification kit. Each immunoSEQ 96-well plate was sequenced on its own single-read 150-cycle Illumina NextSeq 550 flow cell. For the original study's pipeline: Because the immunoSEQ output included only junctional sequences and no quality scores, the filtering could not be the same as the filtering used for full-length reads. To assign V/J genes and CDR3, sequences were annotated using PyIR, a Python wrapper for IgBLAST v1.9, with IMGT germline references. Reads were filtered out if the reads had weak V/J assignments (E-value above 1e-6), no CDR3, stop codons, out-of-frame junctions, or ambiguous translated residues. V3J clonotypes were defined as sequences sharing an identical inferred V gene, J gene, and CDR3 amino acid sequence. The percentage overlap between two repertoires was calculated by dividing the number of shared unique clonotypes by the size of the smaller repertoire. Three approaches were used to assess repertoire richness: RTK rarefaction, the Chao1 estimator, and Recon v2.1 estimates of unobserved clonotypes. Sourced from immuneACCESS, this table was stored by TCRdb with only in-frame sequences that have V and J called. A share of the clones is absent; for the studies checked, an unresolved V gene accounts for under half, and the remainder has no known explanation. V, J and clone size derive from that table, while D and trimming were established from the DNA sequence. This sample holds some 480,000 clones; roughly 78% were observed only once. Approximately 12% of the sample is taken by the ten largest.

CDR1 MGHRA and CDR2 YSYEKL were looked up in the germline V gene. The CDR3 numbers 16 residues from cysteine through phenylalanine. Kept here is only the CDR3 DNA, which spans 48 bases and is read in frame from base 1. Trimming removed 3 bases from V and 6 bases from J, leaving 17 bases between the germline ends. The donors were healthy, HIV-negative adults who had no recently reported acute infections or vaccinations. Only Caucasian adults living in Nashville, Tennessee, USA were represented among the donors. In the unsorted samples, 87 million or so PBMCs were counted, and genomic DNA was extracted using the QIAamp DNA Blood Mini kit. Blood was collected by leukapheresis, and PBMCs were isolated by Ficoll-Histopaque density gradient centrifugation and then cryopreserved in liquid nitrogen vapor phase. With respect to this clone: Its antigen target is currently unknown. No base quality values were provided; no much bigger clone lies one nucleotide off.

The sample taken for sequencing was PBMCs. Recombination linked TRBV4-1 to TRBJ2-2; a tentative D match to TRBD1 spans 6 bases. The sequence was collected from a woman aged 40 to 55 in good health. Some clones in this sample may be carry-over from other donors' samples. The DNA sequence follows: TGCGCCAGCAGCCATATGCGGACAGTAGTTTCCGGGGAGCTGTTTTTT. Its protein reads: CASSHMRTVVSGELFF.